The rows below give T cell receptor beta chains drawn from one sample of a study of cytomegalovirus exposure and HLA in healthy donors. The repertoire was sequenced with immunoSEQ multiplex PCR; TCRdb's copy has only in-frame clones and lacks some. The repertoire holds over 85,000 clones, with 60% to 85% as singletons. Sequenced: PBMCs. These receptors all come from a woman aged 25 to 39 in good health and CMV-seronegative. Both conserved end residues are trimmed from each CDR3. The order of the fields is J gene, V gene, CDR3 protein.

J gene: TRBJ1-1
V gene: TRBV7-9
CDR3 protein: ASSALGAVEAF

J gene: TRBJ2-7
V gene: TRBV7-9
CDR3 protein: ASSLATGYEQY

J gene: TRBJ2-1
V gene: TRBV27
CDR3 protein: ASSLGQGDEQF

J gene: TRBJ2-4
V gene: TRBV7-2
CDR3 protein: ASSPRDRVKNIQY

J gene: TRBJ2-7
V gene: TRBV28
CDR3 protein: ASRSRGFYEQY

J gene: TRBJ2-3
V gene: TRBV2
CDR3 protein: ASSGGALEAQY

J gene: TRBJ2-7
V gene: TRBV5-6
CDR3 protein: ASTATGQNYEQY

J gene: TRBJ2-1
V gene: TRBV7-8
CDR3 protein: ASSLGQGMVSYNEQF

J gene: TRBJ2-6
V gene: TRBV10-3
CDR3 protein: AISKLAGNGANVLT

J gene: TRBJ1-1
V gene: TRBV9
CDR3 protein: ASSLTAGGTEAF

J gene: TRBJ1-5
V gene: TRBV11-2
CDR3 protein: ASSLYAGSNQPQH

J gene: TRBJ2-2
V gene: TRBV7-7
CDR3 protein: ASSQTGINTGELF

J gene: TRBJ2-2
V gene: TRBV14
CDR3 protein: ASSHDITGELF

J gene: TRBJ1-5
V gene: TRBV6-5
CDR3 protein: ASMDRGGYQPQH

J gene: TRBJ2-2
V gene: TRBV4-3
CDR3 protein: ASSPGTSGKSYPGELF

J gene: TRBJ2-7
V gene: TRBV4-3
CDR3 protein: ASSQDAPGGGGTYEQY

J gene: TRBJ1-2
V gene: TRBV29-1
CDR3 protein: SVEDDRRGQVYGYT

J gene: TRBJ1-1
V gene: TRBV18
CDR3 protein: ASSPDREAF

J gene: TRBJ1-5
V gene: TRBV30
CDR3 protein: AWSVSYSNQPQH

J gene: TRBJ2-5
V gene: TRBV6-1
CDR3 protein: ASSEGAARETQY

J gene: TRBJ2-3
V gene: TRBV4-2
CDR3 protein: ASSQTGTYGTDTQY

J gene: TRBJ2-2
V gene: TRBV30
CDR3 protein: AWSVSPKLAGGLYRELF

J gene: TRBJ2-7
V gene: TRBV5-4
CDR3 protein: ASSRDNSYEQY

J gene: TRBJ1-5
V gene: TRBV30
CDR3 protein: AWNLGGASNQPQH

J gene: TRBJ2-2
V gene: TRBV7-2
CDR3 protein: ASSFPSGGPNTGELF

J gene: TRBJ1-5
V gene: TRBV19
CDR3 protein: ASSKRDYSNQPQH

J gene: TRBJ2-3
V gene: TRBV4-2
CDR3 protein: ASSRQGQPTDTQY

J gene: TRBJ1-4
V gene: TRBV2
CDR3 protein: ATVEGQLNEKLF

J gene: TRBJ2-7
V gene: TRBV28
CDR3 protein: ASSLAGGEQY

J gene: TRBJ2-3
V gene: TRBV5-1
CDR3 protein: ASSLLGLAAGRDTQY

J gene: TRBJ1-2
V gene: TRBV30
CDR3 protein: AWRSGFYGYT

J gene: TRBJ2-1
V gene: TRBV7-9
CDR3 protein: ASSLGQGDWF

J gene: TRBJ2-1
V gene: TRBV21-1
CDR3 protein: ASSKKPEGGSPYNEQF

J gene: TRBJ2-7
V gene: TRBV7-9
CDR3 protein: ASSLVGGTEQY

J gene: TRBJ1-4
V gene: TRBV4-1
CDR3 protein: ASSQVNRVEEKLF